These T cell receptor beta chains were read from a single sample in a study of beta chain features in type 1 diabetes. TCRdb's copy holds only in-frame clones and misses some; the assay was immunoSEQ multiplex PCR. The sample lists roughly 450,000 clones, 11% seen once, with 0.04% to 0.05% in the top ten. The sequenced sample was naive CD4+ T cells from blood. Source of these receptors: a woman aged 18-30 years in good health. Both conserved end residues are part of each CDR3. D genes are given only for firm matches. The listing skips clone size in some rows; elsewhere it reads once, few, many or a size class.

TRBV28	-	few	TRBJ2-5	CASSLGRQETQYF	TGTGCCAGCAGTTTGGGCAGACAAGAGACCCAGTACTTC
TRBV18	TRBD1	-	TRBJ2-1	CASSPQRARNRGLDNEQFF	TGTGCCAGCTCACCTCAACGGGCCCGCAACAGGGGGCTGGATAATGAGCAGTTCTTC
TRBV7-9	TRBD2	few	TRBJ2-7	CASSLGSGLAGEQYF	TGTGCCAGCAGCTTAGGGTCGGGACTAGCGGGCGAGCAGTACTTC
TRBV29-1	-	-	TRBJ1-5	CSVQERISQPQHF	TGCAGCGTCCAGGAAAGAATAAGTCAGCCCCAGCATTTT
TRBV29-1	TRBD1	few	TRBJ1-1	CSGERGQSGTEAFF	TGCAGCGGGGAAAGGGGACAGTCAGGCACTGAAGCTTTCTTT
TRBV7-8	TRBD2	once	TRBJ2-3	CASSFGLAGRFGTDTQYF	TGTGCCAGCAGCTTTGGACTAGCGGGTCGATTTGGCACAGATACGCAGTATTTT
TRBV9	-	-	TRBJ1-2	CASSVEWAVDYGYTF	TGTGCCAGCAGCGTAGAGTGGGCGGTGGACTATGGCTACACCTTC
TRBV28	TRBD1	few	TRBJ2-1	CASSLLFPGQHNEQFF	TGTGCCAGCAGTTTACTTTTTCCGGGACAGCACAATGAGCAGTTCTTC
TRBV18	-	-	TRBJ2-3	CASSPRLSTASTDTQYF	TGTGCCAGCTCACCACGATTGTCTACCGCTAGCACAGATACGCAGTATTTT
TRBV4-3	-	many	TRBJ2-3	CASSHGTTDTQYF	TGCGCCAGCAGCCACGGGACAACAGATACGCAGTATTTT
TRBV2	-	-	TRBJ2-3	CASQQREWPDTQYF	TGTGCCAGCCAGCAGAGGGAATGGCCAGATACGCAGTATTTT